This T cell receptor (beta chain) was sequenced for a study of long-term antiretroviral therapy in people with HIV. General study findings and limits: Repertoire composition at all time points was dominated by clones that had expanded before ART.

Run at survey level, the immunoSEQ assay was version v3.0. Method: immunoSEQ multiplex PCR; TCRdb's copy keeps in-frame clones and lacks some. The data contain approximately 28,000 clones, about 90% of them singletons. This CDR3 comprises 14 residues. Germline V gene lookup returns CDR1 SGHDN and CDR2 FVKESK. V lost 2 bases and J 7 bases, leaving 12 bases between the germline ends. Turning to this clone: As yet, its antigen is unknown.

The chain recombines TRBV14 with TRBJ2-4; the D is unclear. The starting material was unsorted PBMCs, obtained 2 years after starting antiretroviral therapy. The TCR comes from a man aged 50-59 years with HIV. CDR3 in DNA: TGTGCCAGCAGCCAATTCCGTGGGTGGAACATTCAGTACTTC. Translation: CASSQFRGWNIQYF.